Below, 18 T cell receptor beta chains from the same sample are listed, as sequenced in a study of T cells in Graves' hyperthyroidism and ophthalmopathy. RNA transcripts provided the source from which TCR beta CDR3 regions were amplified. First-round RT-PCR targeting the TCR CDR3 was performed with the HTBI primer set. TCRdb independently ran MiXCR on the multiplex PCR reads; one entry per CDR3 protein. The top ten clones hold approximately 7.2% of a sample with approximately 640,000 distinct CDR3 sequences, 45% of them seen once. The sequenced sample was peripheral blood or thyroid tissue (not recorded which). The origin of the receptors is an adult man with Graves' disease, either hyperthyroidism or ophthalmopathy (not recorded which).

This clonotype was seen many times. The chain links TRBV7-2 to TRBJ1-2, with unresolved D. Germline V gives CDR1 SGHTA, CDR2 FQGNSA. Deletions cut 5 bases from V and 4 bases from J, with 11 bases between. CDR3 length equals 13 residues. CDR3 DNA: TGTGCCAGCAGCGGCTGGACGGTCTATGGCTACACCTTC. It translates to CASSGWTVYGYTF.

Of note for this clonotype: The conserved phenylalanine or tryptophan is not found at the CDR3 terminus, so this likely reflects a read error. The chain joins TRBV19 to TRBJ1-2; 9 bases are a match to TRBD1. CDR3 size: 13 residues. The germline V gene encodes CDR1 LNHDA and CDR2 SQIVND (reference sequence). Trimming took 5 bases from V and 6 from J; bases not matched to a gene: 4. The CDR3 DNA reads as TGTGCCAGTAGTTGGGGACAGGGAGATGGCTACACCCTC. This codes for CASSWGQGDGYTL.

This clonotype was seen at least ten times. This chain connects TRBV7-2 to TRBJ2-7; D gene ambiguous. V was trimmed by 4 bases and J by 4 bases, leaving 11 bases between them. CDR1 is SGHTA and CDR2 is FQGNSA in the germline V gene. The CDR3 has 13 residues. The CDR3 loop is CASSYPDAYEQYF. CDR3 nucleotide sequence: TGTGCCAGCAGCTATCCCGACGCATACGAGCAGTACTTC.

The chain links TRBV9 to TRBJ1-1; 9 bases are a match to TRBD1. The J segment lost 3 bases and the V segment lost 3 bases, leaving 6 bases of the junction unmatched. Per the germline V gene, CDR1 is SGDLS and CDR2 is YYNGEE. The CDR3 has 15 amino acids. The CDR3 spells CASSAGTGFDTEAFF. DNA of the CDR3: TGTGCCAGCAGCGCCGGGACAGGGTTCGACACTGAAGCTTTCTTT.

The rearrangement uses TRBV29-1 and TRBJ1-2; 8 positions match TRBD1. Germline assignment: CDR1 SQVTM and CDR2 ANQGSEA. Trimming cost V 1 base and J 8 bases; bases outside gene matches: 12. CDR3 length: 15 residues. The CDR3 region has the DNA TGCAGCGTTGAAGGTGGTCGGCAGGGGGCTAACGGCTACACCTTC. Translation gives CSVEGGRQGANGYTF.

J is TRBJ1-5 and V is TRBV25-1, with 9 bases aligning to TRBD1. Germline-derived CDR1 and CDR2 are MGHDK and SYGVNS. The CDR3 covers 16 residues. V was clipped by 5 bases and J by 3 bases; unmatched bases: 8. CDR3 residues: CASSLVGQGINQPQHF. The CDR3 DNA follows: TGTGCCAGCAGTTTAGTGGGACAGGGAATCAATCAGCCCCAGCATTTT. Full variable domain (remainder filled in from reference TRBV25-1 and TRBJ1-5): EADIYQTPRYLVIGTGKKITLECSQTMGHDKMYWYQQDPGMELHLIHYSYGVNSTEKGDLSSESTVSRIRTEHFPLTLESARPSHTSQYLCASSLVGQGINQPQHFGDGTRLSIL.

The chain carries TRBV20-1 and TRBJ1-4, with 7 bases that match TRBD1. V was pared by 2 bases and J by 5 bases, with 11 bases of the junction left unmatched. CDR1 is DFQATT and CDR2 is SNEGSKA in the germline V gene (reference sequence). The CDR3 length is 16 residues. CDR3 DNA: TGCAGTGCTAGATCCAGGGGGATAGGGAGCAATGAAAAACTGTTTTTT. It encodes CSARSRGIGSNEKLFF.

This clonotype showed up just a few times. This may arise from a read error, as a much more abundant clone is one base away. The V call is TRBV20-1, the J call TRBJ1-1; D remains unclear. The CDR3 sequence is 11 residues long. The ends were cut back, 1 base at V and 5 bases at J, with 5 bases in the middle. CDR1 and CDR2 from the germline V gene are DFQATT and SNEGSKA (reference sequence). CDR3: CSARGRTEAFF. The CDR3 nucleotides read TGCAGTGCTAGAGGGAGGACTGAAGCTTTCTTT.

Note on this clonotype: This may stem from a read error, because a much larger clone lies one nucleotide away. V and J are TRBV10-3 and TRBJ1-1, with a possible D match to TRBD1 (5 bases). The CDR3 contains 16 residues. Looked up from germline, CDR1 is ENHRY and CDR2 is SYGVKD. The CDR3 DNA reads TGTGCCATCAGTCCTCCTAGTAGGGGCCCGAACACTCAAGCTTTCTTT. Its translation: CAISPPSRGPNTQAFF.

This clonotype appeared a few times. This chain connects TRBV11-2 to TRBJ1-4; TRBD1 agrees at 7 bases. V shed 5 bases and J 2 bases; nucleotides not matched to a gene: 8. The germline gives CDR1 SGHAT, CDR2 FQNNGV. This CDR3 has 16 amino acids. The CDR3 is CASSRPQTGTNEKLFF. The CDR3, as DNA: TGTGCCAGCAGCCGGCCTCAGACAGGGACTAATGAAAAACTGTTTTTT.

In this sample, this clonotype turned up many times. As DNA, the CDR3 is TGTGCCAGCAGCCCCGGACAGGATAGCAATCAGCCCCAGCATTTT. It yields the protein CASSPGQDSNQPQHF. The gene calls are TRBV7-9 and TRBJ1-5; 7 nucleotides align to TRBD1. CDR3 size: 15 residues. In germline, CDR1 is SEHNR, CDR2 FQNEAQ (reference sequence). V lost 5 bases and J lost 0; bases outside the gene matches: 4.

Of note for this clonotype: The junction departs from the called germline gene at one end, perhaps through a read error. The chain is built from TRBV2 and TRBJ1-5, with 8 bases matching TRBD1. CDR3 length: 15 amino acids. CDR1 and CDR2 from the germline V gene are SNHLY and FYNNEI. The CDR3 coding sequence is TGTGCCAGCAGAGAAGGGACAGGAGGGCATCAGCCCCAGCATTTT. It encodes CASREGTGGHQPQHF.

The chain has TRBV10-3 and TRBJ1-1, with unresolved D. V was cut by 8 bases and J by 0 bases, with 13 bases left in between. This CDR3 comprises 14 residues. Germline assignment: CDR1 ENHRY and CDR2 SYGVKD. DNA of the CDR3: TGTGCCATCCAGGACGGCGAAATGAACACTGAAGCTTTCTTT. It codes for CAIQDGEMNTEAFF.

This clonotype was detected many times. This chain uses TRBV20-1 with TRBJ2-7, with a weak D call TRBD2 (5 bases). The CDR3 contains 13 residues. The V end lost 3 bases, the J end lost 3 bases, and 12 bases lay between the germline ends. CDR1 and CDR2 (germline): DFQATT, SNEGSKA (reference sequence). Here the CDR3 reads CSARRDGLYEQYF. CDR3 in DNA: TGCAGTGCTAGGCGCGACGGACTCTACGAGCAGTACTTC.

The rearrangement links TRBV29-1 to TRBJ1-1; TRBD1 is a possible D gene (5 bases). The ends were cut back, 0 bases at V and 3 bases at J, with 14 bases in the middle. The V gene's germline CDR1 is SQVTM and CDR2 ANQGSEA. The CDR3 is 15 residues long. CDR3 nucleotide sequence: TGCAGCGTTGAAGATCGGGGGAGAAGGGACACTGAAGCTTTCTTT. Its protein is CSVEDRGRRDTEAFF.

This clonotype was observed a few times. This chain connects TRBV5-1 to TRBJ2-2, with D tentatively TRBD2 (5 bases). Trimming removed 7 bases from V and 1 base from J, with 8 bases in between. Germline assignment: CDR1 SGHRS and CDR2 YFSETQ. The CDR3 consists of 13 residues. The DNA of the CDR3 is TGCGCCAGCCGGGATCTGAACACCGGGGAGCTGTTTTTT. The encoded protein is CASRDLNTGELFF. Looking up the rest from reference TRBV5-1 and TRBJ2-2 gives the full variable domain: KAGVTQTPRYLIKTRGQQVTLSCSPISGHRSVSWYQQTPGQGLQFLFEYFSETQRNKGNFPGRFSGRQFSNSRSEMNVSTLELGDSALYLCASRDLNTGELFFGEGSRLTVL.

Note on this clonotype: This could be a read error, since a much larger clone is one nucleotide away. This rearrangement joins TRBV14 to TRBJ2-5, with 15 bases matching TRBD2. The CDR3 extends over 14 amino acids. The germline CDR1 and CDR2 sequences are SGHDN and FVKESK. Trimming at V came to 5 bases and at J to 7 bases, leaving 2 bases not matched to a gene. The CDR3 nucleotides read TGTGCCAGCAGCTGGACTAGCGGGGGGGGGACCCAGTACTTC. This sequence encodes CASSWTSGGGTQYF.

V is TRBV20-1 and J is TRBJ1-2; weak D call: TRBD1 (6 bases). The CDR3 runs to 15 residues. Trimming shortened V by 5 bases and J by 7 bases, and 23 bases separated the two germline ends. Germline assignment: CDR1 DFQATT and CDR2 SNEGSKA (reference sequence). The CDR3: CSALGQPRGFSGYTF. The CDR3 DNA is TGCAGTGCTCTCGGACAGCCTCGGGGGTTCTCTGGCTACACCTTC.